These T cell receptor beta chains were read from a single sample in a study of regulatory T cells in long-lasting Graves disease. MiXCR was run by TCRdb on the multiplex PCR reads, yielding one entry per CDR3 protein. The data hold roughly 430,000 distinct CDR3 sequences, with around 17% observed a single time. This same sample was also taken into another study, of T cells in Graves' hyperthyroidism and ophthalmopathy.

Sequencing was performed on peripheral blood mononuclear cells (PBMCs), taken at new diagnosis, from a patient treated with antithyroid drugs. Receptors were obtained from a woman between 25 and 40 years old with Graves disease. Each CDR3 is given with its conserved first and last residue. Each record gives: V gene, clone size, J gene, D gene, CDR3 protein. D genes are given only for firm matches. The size of a clone is reported for some rows only, either as once, few or many, or as a class for expanded clones.

TRBV3-1	.	TRBJ2-7	TRBD2	CASSQDPISSGRQYF
TRBV18	few	TRBJ2-3	.	CASSPRPDTDTQYF
TRBV20-1	many	TRBJ2-7	TRBD1	CSARDRGNPYEQYF
TRBV5-4	.	TRBJ2-5	.	CASSRKQGGLSETQYF
TRBV28	many	TRBJ1-1	.	CASSFIGAGPLMNTEAFF
TRBV30	many	TRBJ1-1	.	CAGDVNTEAFF
TRBV28	many	TRBJ2-1	TRBD2	CASSSMYFGGESSYNEQFF
TRBV4-1	many	TRBJ2-5	.	CASSQGWGQPQETQYF
TRBV30	few	TRBJ1-3	.	CAWKSSGNTIYF
TRBV12-3/TRBV12-4	few	TRBJ2-5	TRBD2	CASSNGLAGGRQIQETQYF
TRBV30	many	TRBJ2-1	TRBD2	CAWSGSGSSYNEQFF
TRBV18	few	TRBJ2-3	.	CASSPPPGADTQYF
TRBV13	many	TRBJ2-7	.	CASSLWGNEQYF
TRBV16	.	TRBJ2-4	.	CASSQLSGSTIAKNIQYF
TRBV3-1	many	TRBJ1-1	.	CASSLGRANTEAFF
TRBV2	many	TRBJ1-5	.	CASSDYAALPQHF
TRBV20-1	many	TRBJ2-3	TRBD2	CSARDMASGRGGTDTQYF
TRBV13	many	TRBJ2-7	.	CASSGNSYEQYF
TRBV15	few	TRBJ1-5	.	CATSSPNRNQPQHF
TRBV9	few	TRBJ2-3	TRBD2	CASSVATGGGSDTQYF
TRBV2	many	TRBJ2-1	TRBD2	CASTSGTSGSNEQFF
TRBV28	many	TRBJ2-1	TRBD2	CASSFLAGLREQFF
TRBV20-1	.	TRBJ1-2	.	CSAIPTTGSNGYTF
TRBV27	.	TRBJ2-2	.	CASSPGTPATGELFF
TRBV30	many	TRBJ1-4	TRBD1	CAWDRANEKLFF
TRBV5-6	.	TRBJ2-5	.	CASSLLPAGETQYF
TRBV7-2	many	TRBJ2-1	.	CASSLRGGIGPGNEQFF
TRBV4-1	few	TRBJ2-2	.	CASSPRKVYGSDRNTGELFF